Sequencing of this TCR beta chain was carried out in a study of PD-1 blockade in classical Hodgkin lymphoma. The assay was immunoSEQ multiplex PCR, and TCRdb's table has in-frame clones only and misses some. The sample lists roughly 20,000 clones; about 75% were seen once. Time point meaning: cycle 4 day 1 (C4D1), after more than 5 weeks of nivolumab. Each patient relapsed following autologous stem cell transplantation, and prior brentuximab vedotin exposure differed. Out of thawed PBMCs, magnetic negative selection purified CD4+ T cells. With 6 bases removed from V and 2 bases from J, the gap between germline ends came to 20 bases. The CDR3 loop spans 18 amino acids. Germline V gene sequence: CDR1 SGHAT, CDR2 FQNNGV.

The receptor was derived from a human donor with classical Hodgkin lymphoma. Here the sequenced sample was CD4+ T cells from blood, taken before the fourth cycle of nivolumab. The chain employs TRBV11-2 and TRBJ2-6, with D perhaps matching TRBD1 (6 bases). DNA of the CDR3: TGTGCCAGCAGACACAACAGGGTGAGGGGACCTGGGGCCAACGTCCTGACTTTC. Its protein product is CASRHNRVRGPGANVLTF.